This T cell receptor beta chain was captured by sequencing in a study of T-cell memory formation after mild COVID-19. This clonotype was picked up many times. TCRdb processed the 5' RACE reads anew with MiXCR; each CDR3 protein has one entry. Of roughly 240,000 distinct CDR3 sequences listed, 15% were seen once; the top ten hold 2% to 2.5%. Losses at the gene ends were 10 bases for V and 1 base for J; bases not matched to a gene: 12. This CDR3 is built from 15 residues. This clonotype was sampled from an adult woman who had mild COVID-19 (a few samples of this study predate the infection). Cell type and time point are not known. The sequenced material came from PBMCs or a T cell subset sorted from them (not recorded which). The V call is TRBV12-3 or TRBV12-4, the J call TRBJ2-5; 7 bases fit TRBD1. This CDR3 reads CATAWTGSPQETQYF. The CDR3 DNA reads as TGTGCCACCGCATGGACAGGCTCGCCCCAAGAGACCCAGTACTTC.